The TCR beta chain described here comes from a study of CXCR3-negative and CXCR3-positive naive CD8 T cells. Germline assignment: CDR1 SGHKS and CDR2 YYEKEE (reference sequence). The CDR3 is 14 amino acids. Carrying UMI labels, the TRB cDNA libraries were prepared through 5' RACE. TCRdb reanalyzed the 5' RACE reads and collapses them to one entry per CDR3 protein, without DNA. This sample contains approximately 120,000 distinct CDR3 sequences. Study-level findings and limits: TRB CDR3s of CXCR3-positive naive cells were more hydrophobic than those of CXCR3-negative naive cells. Naive subsets were similarly diverse, while memory CD8+ repertoires were much less diverse. Similar TRBV-TRBJ gene usage was seen in naive CXCR3-negative and CXCR3-positive cells, but not in memory cells. It was found that naive subsets had comparable surface CD5, and TCR strength was inferred from TRB CDR3 properties.

Comments on this clonotype: Its specificity is unknown.

The sequence derives from a human donor in good health. Some clones in this sample may be carry-over from other donors' samples. Sequenced input: naive CXCR3+ CD8+ T cells from blood. As for subset: CD45RO-CCR7+CD27+CD95- naive CD8+ T cells expressing CXCR3 (TNR3+). The genes are TRBV5-5 and TRBJ2-7; the D call from TCRdb, TRBD2, cannot be confirmed without DNA. CDR3 sequence: CASRKGTGGYEQYF.